This T cell receptor beta chain was profiled in a study of blood T cell repertoires in COVID-19. Study-wide background: Samples came from the United States, Italy and Spain, spanning acute and convalescent COVID-19.

CDR1 and CDR2 from the germline V gene are SNHLY and FYNNEI. Trimming removed 6 bases from V and 1 base from J; junction bases left unmatched: 7. The CDR3 loop spans 16 amino acids. Study processing details: The authors estimated nucleated cell counts from reference gene primer amplification. Some clones are missing from TCRdb's copy, which holds only in-frame ones; the method was immunoSEQ multiplex PCR. V, J and clone size are taken as reported in that table, and D and trimming were inferred from the DNA itself. Of around 200,000 clones detected, approximately 83% appear once; the ten largest clones hold over 2.5%.

The rearrangement uses TRBV2 and TRBJ1-5; 9 bases map to TRBD1. The receptor comes from a man between 60 and 75 years old with acute or convalescent COVID-19. The sequenced sample was peripheral blood. The CDR3 sequence: CASRRDGQGSNQPQHF. The CDR3, as DNA: TGTGCCAGCAGGAGGGACGGACAGGGGAGCAATCAGCCCCAGCATTTT.